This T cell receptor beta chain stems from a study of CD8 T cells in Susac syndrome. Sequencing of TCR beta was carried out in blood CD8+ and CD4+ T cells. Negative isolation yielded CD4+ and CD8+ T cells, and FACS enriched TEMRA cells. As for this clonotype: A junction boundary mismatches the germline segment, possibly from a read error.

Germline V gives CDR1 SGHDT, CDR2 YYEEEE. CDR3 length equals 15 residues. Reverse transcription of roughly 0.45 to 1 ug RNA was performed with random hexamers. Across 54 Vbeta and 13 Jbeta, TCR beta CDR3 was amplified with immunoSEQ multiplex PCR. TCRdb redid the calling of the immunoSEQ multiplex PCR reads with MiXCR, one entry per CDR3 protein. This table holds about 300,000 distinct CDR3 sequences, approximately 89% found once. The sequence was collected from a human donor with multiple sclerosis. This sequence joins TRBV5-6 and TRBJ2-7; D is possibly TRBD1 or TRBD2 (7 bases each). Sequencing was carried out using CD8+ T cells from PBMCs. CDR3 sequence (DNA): TGTGCCAGCGGCTTGCCGCAGGGGGGGGAGTACGAGCAGTACTTC. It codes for CASGLPQGGEYEQYF.